Presented here are 13 T cell receptor beta chains from one specimen sequenced in a study of tumor-infiltrating lymphocytes in primary liver carcinoma. Unsorted bulk tissue (roughly 18-32 mg) underwent RNA and DNA co-extraction. Starting from around 0.45 ug of total RNA, TCR beta cDNA was produced with a primer in the constant region. Slightly modified ARM-PCR served as the procedure for the TCR beta libraries. These libraries came from three rounds of nested multiplex PCR. Researchers ran the first two PCR rounds for approximately 9 cycles each with TRBV1-TRBV30 forward primers and a C-beta reverse primer. One entry per CDR3 protein, called by TCRdb with MiXCR from the multiplex PCR reads. The sample carries 90,000 to 150,000 distinct CDR3 sequences, approximately 71% recorded once. The sample consisted of tumor-adjacent normal liver tissue. All receptors come from a woman aged 60-75 years with primary liver carcinoma and hepatitis B virus infection.

Comments on this clonotype: The conserved final phenylalanine or tryptophan is absent from the CDR3, which likely points to a read error. The chain links TRBV29-1 to TRBJ1-2; the match to TRBD1 covers 7 bases. In germline, CDR1 is SQVTM, CDR2 ANQGSEA. CDR3 length: 13 amino acids. CDR3 sequence: CSLEVATGYGYTL. As DNA, the CDR3 is TGCAGCCTTGAAGTGGCGACAGGGTATGGCTACACCCTC.

With regard to this clonotype: Mismatch with germline at one junction end may stem from a read error. The chain combines TRBV6-1 with TRBJ1-5; D remains unclear. Germline CDR1 MNHNS, CDR2 SASEGT. CDR3 length equals 16 residues. The CDR3 region is CASRGWAPGLSQPQHF. In nucleotides, the CDR3 is TGTGCCAGCCGAGGGTGGGCCCCGGGTCTATCTCAGCCCCAACATTTT.

In its sample, this clonotype was seen once. The chain's CDR3 is CATSYDDTQYF. CDR3 DNA: TGTGCCACCAGTTATGATGATACGCAGTATTTT. The chain employs TRBV24-1 and TRBJ2-3; D is undetermined. Trimming removed 6 bases at V and 6 bases at J, with 6 bases between. There are 11 residues in the CDR3. Germline values: CDR1 KGHDR, CDR2 SFDVKD.

As for this clonotype: Sequence at one end of the junction differs from germline and may be a read error. The J gene is TRBJ2-3, the V gene TRBV12-5, with D perhaps TRBD1 (6 bases). Per the germline V gene, CDR1 is LGHNT and CDR2 is FRNRAP. The CDR3 contains 16 residues. The CDR3 nucleotides read TGTTCTAGTGGCCCGGGGACATCACCGCTGTCATATACGCAGTATTTT. It specifies CSSGPGTSPLSYTQYF.

Note on this clonotype: A much larger clone lies a single base off, so this may be a read error. The chain is built from TRBV4-1 and TRBJ2-7, with TRBD1 identical over 7 bases. CDR1 and CDR2 from the germline V gene are MGHRA and YSYEKL. This CDR3 region has 15 residues. The CDR3 is CASIQALTGTYEQYF. CDR3 DNA sequence: TGCGCCAGCATCCAAGCCCTGACAGGGACCTACGAGCAGTACTTC.

This clonotype was recorded a few times. The chain recombines TRBV11-3 with TRBJ2-3; 8 bases fit TRBD2. V was clipped by 5 bases and J by 0 bases; unmatched bases: 4. The CDR3 contains 15 residues. CDR1 SGHNT and CDR2 YENEEA come from the germline V gene. CDR3 coding DNA: TGTGCCAGCAGCCTTTTAGCGGGAAGCACAGATACGCAGTATTTT. Protein: CASSLLAGSTDTQYF.

The chain uses TRBV19 and TRBJ2-3; TRBD1 might be the D (5 bases). Per the germline V gene, CDR1 is LNHDA and CDR2 is SQIVND (reference sequence). The V and J ends lost 5 bases and 2 bases respectively, with 11 bases between them. The CDR3 is made up of 14 amino acids. The chain's CDR3 is CASSRAGPTDTQYF. The CDR3 region has the DNA TGTGCCAGTAGTCGGGCAGGGCCCACAGATACGCAGTATTTT.

On this clonotype: With a much larger clone just one base away, this may be a read error. The rearrangement uses TRBV20-1 and TRBJ2-7; no definite D call. Germline V gene sequence: CDR1 DFQATT, CDR2 SNEGSKA (reference sequence). Trimming shortened V by 3 bases and J by 0 bases, and 9 bases separated the two germline ends. The CDR3 length is 13 residues. CDR3 nucleotides: TGCAGTGCTAGGACACCGGCCTCCTACGAGCAGTACTTC. Its protein is CSARTPASYEQYF.

Concerning this clonotype itself: A read error may explain this, as a much larger clone is one base away. V usage is TRBV5-1 and J usage is TRBJ1-1, with 9 bases matching TRBD1. The V and J ends lost 3 bases and 7 bases, in that order; junction bases with no gene match: 7. The V gene's germline CDR1 is SGHRS and CDR2 YFSETQ. There are 14 residues in the CDR3. The CDR3: CASSWGTGHSEAFF. In DNA, the CDR3 is TGCGCCAGCAGCTGGGGGACAGGGCACAGTGAAGCTTTCTTT.

Of note for this clonotype: A much larger clone is a single base away; this may be a read error. This chain links TRBV5-1 with TRBJ2-3, with D perhaps matching TRBD2 (5 bases). Germline assignment: CDR1 SGHRS and CDR2 YFSETQ. The CDR3 has 15 amino acids. This chain's CDR3 is CTSSLEGSGTDTQYF. In DNA, the CDR3 is TGCACCAGCAGCTTGGAAGGGAGCGGCACAGATACGCAGTATTTT.

As regards this clonotype: Sequence at one end of the junction differs from germline and may be a read error. Here the CDR3 reads CTSTLGYEQYF. The CDR3 DNA follows: TGTACCAGCACTCTTGGGTACGAGCAGTACTTC. The chain carries TRBV2 and TRBJ2-7; D is ambiguous. Per the germline V gene, CDR1 is SNHLY and CDR2 is FYNNEI. This CDR3 has 11 amino acids. The full variable domain, its missing parts supplied by reference TRBV2 and TRBJ2-7, is EPEVTQTPSHQVTQMGQEVILRCVPISNHLYFYWYRQILGQKVEFLVSFYNNEISEKSEIFDDQFSVERPDGSNFTLKIRSTKLEDSAMYFCTSTLGYEQYFGPGTRLTVT.

As regards this clonotype: Here the CDR3 omits its conserved ending phenylalanine or tryptophan, so a read error is the likely source. This chain uses TRBV10-2 with TRBJ2-1, with no clear D. Germline assignment: CDR1 WSHSY and CDR2 SAAADI. Deletions cut 7 bases from V and 8 bases from J, with 18 bases between. The length of the CDR3 is 14 residues. In nucleotides, the CDR3 is TGCGCCAGCACGGTTCCCTTACAGAGCGATGAGCAGTTCATC. Amino acids: CASTVPLQSDEQFI.

This clonotype was picked up many times. This chain connects TRBV21-1 to TRBJ2-3; TRBD2 is the table's D call, not checked against the DNA. TRBV21-1 is tagged as a pseudogene. CDR3 length: 20 residues. As DNA, the CDR3 is TGTGCCAGCAGCAACCCCCCAGGGATACTAGCGGGAGGGCCAGGAGATACGCAGTATTTT. Its protein product is CASSNPPGILAGGPGDTQYF.